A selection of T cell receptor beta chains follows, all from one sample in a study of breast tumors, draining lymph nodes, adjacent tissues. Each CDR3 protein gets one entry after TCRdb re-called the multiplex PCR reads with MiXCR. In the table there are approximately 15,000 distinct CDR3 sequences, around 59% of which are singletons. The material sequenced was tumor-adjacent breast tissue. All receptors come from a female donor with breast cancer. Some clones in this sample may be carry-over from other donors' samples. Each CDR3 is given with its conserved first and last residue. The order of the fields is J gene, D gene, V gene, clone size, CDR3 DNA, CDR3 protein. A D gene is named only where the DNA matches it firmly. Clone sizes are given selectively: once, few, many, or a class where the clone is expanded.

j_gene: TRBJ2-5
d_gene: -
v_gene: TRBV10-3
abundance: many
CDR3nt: TGTGCCATCAGGGACTCCCAAGAGACCCAGTACTTC
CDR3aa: CAIRDSQETQYF

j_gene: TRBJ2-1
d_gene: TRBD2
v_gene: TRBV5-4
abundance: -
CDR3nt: TGTGCCAGCAGCTTGGCCAACCGGGAGGGCCATAATGAGCAGTTCTTC
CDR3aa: CASSLANREGHNEQFF

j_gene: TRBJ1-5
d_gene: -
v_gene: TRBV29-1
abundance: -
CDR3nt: TGCAGCGTTGGGGGAAACGATCAGCCCCAGCATTTT
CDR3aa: CSVGGNDQPQHF

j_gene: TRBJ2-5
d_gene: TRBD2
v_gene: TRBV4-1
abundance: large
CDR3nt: TGCGCCAGCAGCCCAGCGGGAAGAGACCAAGAGACCCAGTACTTC
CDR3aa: CASSPAGRDQETQYF

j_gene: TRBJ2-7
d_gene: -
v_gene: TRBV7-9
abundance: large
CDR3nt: TGTGCCAGCAGCCAAGAACTGGCTACCTACGAGCAGTACTTC
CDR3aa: CASSQELATYEQYF

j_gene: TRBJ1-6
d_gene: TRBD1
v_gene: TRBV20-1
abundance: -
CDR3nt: TGCAGTGCTAGACCCGGGACAGGGTCCAATTCACCCCTCCACTTT
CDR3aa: CSARPGTGSNSPLHF

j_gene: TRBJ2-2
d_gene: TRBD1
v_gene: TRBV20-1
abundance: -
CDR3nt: TGCAGTGCCGTCCCACTGGACAGGGGGGCCACCGGGGAGCTGTTTTTT
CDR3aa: CSAVPLDRGATGELFF

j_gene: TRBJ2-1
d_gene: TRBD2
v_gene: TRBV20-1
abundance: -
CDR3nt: TGCAGTGCTAGAGTTCTAGCGGGAGGTCTTACTGAGCAGTTCTTC
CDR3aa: CSARVLAGGLTEQFF

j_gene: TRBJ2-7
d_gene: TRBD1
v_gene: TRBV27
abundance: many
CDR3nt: TGTGCCAGTTCGACAGGGAAGGTCTCGGCCGAGCAGTACTTC
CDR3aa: CASSTGKVSAEQYF

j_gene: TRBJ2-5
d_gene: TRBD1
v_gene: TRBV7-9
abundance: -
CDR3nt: TGTGCCAGCAGCTCCCGAGGACAGGGGGCCTGGAGTTTGGAGACCCAGTACTTC
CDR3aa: CASSSRGQGAWSLETQYF

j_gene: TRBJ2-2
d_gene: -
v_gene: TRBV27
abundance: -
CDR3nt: TGTGCCAGCAGTGTAGGGACCGGGGAGCTGTTTTTT
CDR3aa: CASSVGTGELFF

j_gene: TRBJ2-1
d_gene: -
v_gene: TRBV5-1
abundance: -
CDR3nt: TGCGCCAGCAGCAAACAGCACAATGAGCAGTTCTTC
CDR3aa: CASSKQHNEQFF

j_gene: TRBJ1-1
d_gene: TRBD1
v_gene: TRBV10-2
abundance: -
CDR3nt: TGCGCCAGCAGTTATAAGGGGGCTTCGTACACTGAAGCTTTCTTT
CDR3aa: CASSYKGASYTEAFF

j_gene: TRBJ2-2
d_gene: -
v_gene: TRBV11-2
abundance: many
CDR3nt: TGTGCCAGCAACAAGAGGAAGGCCGGGGAGCTGTTTTTT
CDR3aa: CASNKRKAGELFF

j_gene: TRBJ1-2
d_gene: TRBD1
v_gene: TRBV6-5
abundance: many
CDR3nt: TGTGCCAGCAGTTACCGACAGGGGCCCTATGGCTACACCTTC
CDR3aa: CASSYRQGPYGYTF

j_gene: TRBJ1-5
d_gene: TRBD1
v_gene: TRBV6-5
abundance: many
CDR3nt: TGTGCCAGCAGGGGGGGGGACAGCTTAAATCAGCCCCAGCATTTT
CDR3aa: CASRGGDSLNQPQHF

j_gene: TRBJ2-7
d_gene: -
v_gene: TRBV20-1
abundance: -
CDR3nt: TGCAGTGCTAGGGGGCAGGACACCTACGAGCAGTACTTC
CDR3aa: CSARGQDTYEQYF

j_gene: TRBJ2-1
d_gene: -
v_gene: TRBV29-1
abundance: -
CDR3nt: TGCAGCTCGACAGTCAATTATAATGAGCAGTTCTTC
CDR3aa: CSSTVNYNEQFF

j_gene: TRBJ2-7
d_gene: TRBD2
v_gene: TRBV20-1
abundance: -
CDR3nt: TGCAGTGCTAGCGATGCCGGGACTAGCGGCCTCTACGAGCAGTACTTC
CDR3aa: CSASDAGTSGLYEQYF

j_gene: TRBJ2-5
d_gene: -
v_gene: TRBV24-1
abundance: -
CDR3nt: TGTGCCACCAGTGATACGCGACAAGAGACCCAGTACTTC
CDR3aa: CATSDTRQETQYF

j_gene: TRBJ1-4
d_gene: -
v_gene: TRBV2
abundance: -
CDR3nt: TGTGCCAGCACGAGAGCGGGCACAACTAATGAAAAACTGTTTTTT
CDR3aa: CASTRAGTTNEKLFF

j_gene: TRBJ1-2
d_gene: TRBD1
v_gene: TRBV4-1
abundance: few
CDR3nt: TGCGCCAGCAGCCAAGATAACAGGGGATATGGCTACACCTTC
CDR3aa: CASSQDNRGYGYTF

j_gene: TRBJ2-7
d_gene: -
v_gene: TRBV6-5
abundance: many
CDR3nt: TGTGCCAGCAGTCACTCCAGCTCCTACGAGCAGTACTTC
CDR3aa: CASSHSSSYEQYF

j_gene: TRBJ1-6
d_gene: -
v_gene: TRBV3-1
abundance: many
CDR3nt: TGTGCCAGCAGCCTAATGAGGCAACCACGAAATTCACCCCTCCACTTT
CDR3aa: CASSLMRQPRNSPLHF

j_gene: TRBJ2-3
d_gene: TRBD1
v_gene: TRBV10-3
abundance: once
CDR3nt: TGTGCCATCAGCCCCCCGGGACAGGGGAAAGGAGATACGCAGTATTTT
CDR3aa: CAISPPGQGKGDTQYF

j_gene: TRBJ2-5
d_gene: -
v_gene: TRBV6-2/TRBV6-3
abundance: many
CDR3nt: TGTGCCAGCAGTCCCCGACTAGGAGGGGAGACCCAGTACTTC
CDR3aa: CASSPRLGGETQYF

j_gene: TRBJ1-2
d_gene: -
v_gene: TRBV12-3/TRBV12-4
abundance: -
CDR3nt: TGTGCCAGCAGTTTAGAGTGGGGGGGCGTAAACTATGGCTACACCTTC
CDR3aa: CASSLEWGGVNYGYTF

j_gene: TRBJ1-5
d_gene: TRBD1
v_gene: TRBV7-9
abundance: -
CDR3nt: TGTGCCAGCAGCGACACAGTAACCCGGGACAGGGCAGGGAGCAATCAGCCCCAGCATTTT
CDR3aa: CASSDTVTRDRAGSNQPQHF

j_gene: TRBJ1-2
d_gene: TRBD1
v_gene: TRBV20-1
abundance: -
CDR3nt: TGCAGTGCTAGACCGACAGGGGGCGGCTATGGCTACACCTTC
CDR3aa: CSARPTGGGYGYTF

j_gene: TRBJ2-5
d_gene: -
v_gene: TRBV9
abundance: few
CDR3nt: TGTGCCAGCAGCGGAAACCAAGAGACCCAGTACTTC
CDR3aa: CASSGNQETQYF

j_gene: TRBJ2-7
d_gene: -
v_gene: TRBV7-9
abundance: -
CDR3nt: TGTGCCAGCAGCTCACGTACCGGCGAGCAGTACTTC
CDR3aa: CASSSRTGEQYF

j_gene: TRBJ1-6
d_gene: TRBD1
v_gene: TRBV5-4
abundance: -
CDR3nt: TGTGCCAGCAGCTTGGAACCTCGGGACAGAAATTCACCCCTCCACTTT
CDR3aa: CASSLEPRDRNSPLHF

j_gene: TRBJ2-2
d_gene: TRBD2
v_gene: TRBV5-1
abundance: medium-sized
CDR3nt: TGCGCCAGCAGCTTGGACAGCGGGAGGGCCAACGGGGAGCTGTTTTTT
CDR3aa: CASSLDSGRANGELFF

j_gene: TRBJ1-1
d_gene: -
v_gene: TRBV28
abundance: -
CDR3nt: TGTGCCAGCAGTCCCGGTCACAGGGCCACTGAAGCTTCCTTT
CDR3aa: CASSPGHRATEASF

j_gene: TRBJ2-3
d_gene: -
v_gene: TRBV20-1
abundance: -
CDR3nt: TGCAGTGCTTGTCCGGGAACCACAGATACGCAGTATTTT
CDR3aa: CSACPGTTDTQYF

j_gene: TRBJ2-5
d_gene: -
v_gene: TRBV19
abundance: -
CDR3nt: TGTGCCAGTAGTATACTTTTTCGCAGGGGATCCCAAGAGACCCAGTCCTTC
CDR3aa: CASSILFRRGSQETQSF

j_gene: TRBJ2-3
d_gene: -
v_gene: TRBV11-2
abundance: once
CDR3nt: TGTGCCAGCAGCTTAGAGGCGGCCACACCAGATACGCAGTATTTT
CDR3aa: CASSLEAATPDTQYF

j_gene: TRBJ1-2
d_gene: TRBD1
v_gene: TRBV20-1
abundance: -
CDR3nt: TGCAGTGCTAGACCAACCGGGACAGGGAACTATGGCTACACCTTC
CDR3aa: CSARPTGTGNYGYTF

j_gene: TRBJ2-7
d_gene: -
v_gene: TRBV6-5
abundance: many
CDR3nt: TGTGCCAGCAGTCACTCGGCAGGTTACTACGAGCAGTACTTC
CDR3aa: CASSHSAGYYEQYF

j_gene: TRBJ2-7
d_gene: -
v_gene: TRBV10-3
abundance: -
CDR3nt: TGTGCCATCAGTATAGGACAGCGAATCTACGAGCAGTACTTC
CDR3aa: CAISIGQRIYEQYF

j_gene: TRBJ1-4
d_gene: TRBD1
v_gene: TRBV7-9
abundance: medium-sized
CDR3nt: TGTGCCAGCAGCTTTCTGACAGGGGGTAATGAAAAACTGTTTTTT
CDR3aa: CASSFLTGGNEKLFF

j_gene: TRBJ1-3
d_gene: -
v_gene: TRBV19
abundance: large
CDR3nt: TGTGCCAGTAGTCCGGACCCCCAAAACACCATATATTTT
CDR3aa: CASSPDPQNTIYF

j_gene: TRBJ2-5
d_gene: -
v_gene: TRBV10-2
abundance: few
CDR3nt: TGCGCCAAGAAGACAGGGAGGGAGACCCAGTACTTC
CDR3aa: CAKKTGRETQYF

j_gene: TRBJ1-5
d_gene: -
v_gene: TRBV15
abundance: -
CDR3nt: TGTGCCACCAGCAGAGATAAAAGCAATCAGCCCCAGCATTTT
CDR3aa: CATSRDKSNQPQHF

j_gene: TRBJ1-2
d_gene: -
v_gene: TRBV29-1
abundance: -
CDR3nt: TGCAGCGTCCAAAAAAGGGACGGCTACACCTTC
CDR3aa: CSVQKRDGYTF

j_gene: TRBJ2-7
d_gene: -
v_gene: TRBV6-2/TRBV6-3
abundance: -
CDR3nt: TGTGCCAGCAGTTCTTCCGGACGGGAGCAGTACTTC
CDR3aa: CASSSSGREQYF

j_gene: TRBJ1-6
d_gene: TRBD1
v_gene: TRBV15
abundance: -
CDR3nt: TGTGCCACCAGCAGAGTCTCGGGCAGGGGGCAATCACCCCTCCACTTT
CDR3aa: CATSRVSGRGQSPLHF

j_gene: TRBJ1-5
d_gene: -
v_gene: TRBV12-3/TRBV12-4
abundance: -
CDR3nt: TGTGCCAGCAGTCCTTCCGGGCAGCCCCAGCATTTT
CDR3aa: CASSPSGQPQHF

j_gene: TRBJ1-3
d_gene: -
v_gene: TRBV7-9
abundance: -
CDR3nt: TGTGCCAGCAGCTTAAAGGAGCTCTCTGGAAACACCATATATTTT
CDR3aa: CASSLKELSGNTIYF

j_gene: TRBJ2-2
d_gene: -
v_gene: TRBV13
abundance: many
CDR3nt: TGTGCCAGCAGCACAAACACCGGGGAGCTGTTTTTT
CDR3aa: CASSTNTGELFF

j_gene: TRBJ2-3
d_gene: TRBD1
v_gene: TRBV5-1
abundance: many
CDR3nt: TGCGCCAACAGCTTGGAGGACAGGGGAACAGATACGCAGTATTTT
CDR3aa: CANSLEDRGTDTQYF

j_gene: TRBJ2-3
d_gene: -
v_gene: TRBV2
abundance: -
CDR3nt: TGTGCCAGCAGCAGAATGATGGGCACAGATACGCAGTATTTT
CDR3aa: CASSRMMGTDTQYF

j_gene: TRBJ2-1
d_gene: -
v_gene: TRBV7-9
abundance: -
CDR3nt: TGTGCCAGCGTGGGGGCGGGAGCCCTCTCCTACAATGAGCAGTTCTTC
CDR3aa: CASVGAGALSYNEQFF